The 28 T cell receptor beta chains reported below all come from one sample, sequenced in a study of T cell repertoires and HLA-DP antigens. Sequenced by immunoSEQ multiplex PCR; TCRdb stores in-frame clones only, minus some. The sample shows about 73,000 clones, around 77% of them seen only once. The antigens these receptors bind are not known. The specimen sequenced was CD4+ T cells from PBMCs. All receptors derive from a man aged 60 to 69 in good health and CMV-seronegative.

The chain couples TRBV29-1 to TRBJ2-3, with 7 nucleotides matching TRBD2. Germline-derived CDR1 and CDR2 are SQVTM and ANQGSEA. V lost 0 bases, J lost 6 bases, and 9 bases stayed unmatched. There are 15 residues in the CDR3. CDR3 region: CSVEDPAGAKDTQYF. The CDR3 nucleotides read TGCAGCGTTGAAGATCCGGCGGGAGCTAAGGATACGCAGTATTTT.

In its sample, this clone was seen a few times. The chain has TRBV27 and TRBJ1-6, with D possibly matching TRBD1 (6 bases). The ends were cut back, 7 bases at V and 6 bases at J, with 22 bases in the middle. Germline-derived CDR1 and CDR2 are MNHEY and SMNVEV (reference sequence). The CDR3 runs to 17 residues. This CDR3 is CASNSLRGAVGNSPLHF. The CDR3 DNA reads as TGTGCCAGCAATTCCTTACGGGGGGCGGTGGGTAATTCACCCCTCCACTTT.

This clone was found many times. The rearrangement uses TRBV7-8 and TRBJ2-2; TRBD1 matches at 9 bases. J gave up 6 bases and V 5 bases, and 10 bases lay outside the gene matches. Germline CDR1 reads SGHVS; CDR2 reads FQNEAQ. The CDR3 sequence is 16 residues long. CDR3 nucleotide sequence: TGTGCCAGCAGCCAACAGGACAGGGGAATCGCCGGGGAGCTGTTTTTT. It yields the protein CASSQQDRGIAGELFF.

This clone was detected only a few times. The chain combines TRBV30 with TRBJ1-2; 8 nucleotides match TRBD1. The CDR3 spans 13 residues. V lost 4 bases to trimming and J lost 4 bases; unmatched junction nucleotides: 5. Germline CDR1 and CDR2: GTSNPN and SVGIG (reference sequence). CDR3 loop: CAWTPGQVYGYTF. The CDR3 DNA is TGTGCCTGGACCCCGGGACAGGTCTATGGCTACACCTTC.

The chain uses TRBV7-9 and TRBJ2-1; 8 nucleotides match TRBD2. The germline V gene has CDR1 SEHNR and CDR2 FQNEAQ (reference sequence). After removal of 7 bases from V and 2 bases from J, the junction contained 13 bases not matched to a gene. The CDR3 spans 17 residues. The CDR3 here is CASIPRSPGGAYNEQFF. The CDR3 nucleotides read TGTGCCAGCATCCCCCGGTCCCCCGGGGGGGCCTACAATGAGCAGTTCTTC.

The chain carries TRBV7-6 and TRBJ1-1, with D possibly TRBD1 on 6 matching bases. The CDR3 covers 13 residues. V shed 3 bases and J shed 3 bases, with 8 bases lying between them. Germline lookup yields CDR1 SGHVS and CDR2 FNYEAQ. This CDR3 is CASSFHRDTEAFF. In DNA form, the CDR3 reads TGTGCCAGCAGCTTCCACAGGGACACTGAAGCTTTCTTT. Supplemented by reference TRBV7-6 and TRBJ1-1, the full variable domain reads GAGVSQSPRYKVTKRGQDVALRCDPISGHVSLYWYRQALGQGPEFLTYFNYEAQQDKSGLPNDRFSAERPEGSISTLTIQRTEQRDSAMYRCASSFHRDTEAFFGQGTRLTVV.

This chain connects TRBV4-2 to TRBJ2-1; 12 bases match TRBD2. The CDR3 is 16 amino acids. The V gene's germline CDR1 is LGHNA and CDR2 YNFKEQ. The V gene end was trimmed by 0 bases and the J gene end by 10 bases; junction bases not matched to a gene: 7. This chain's CDR3 is CASSQDASGGAREQFF. CDR3 bases: TGTGCCAGCAGCCAAGATGCTAGCGGGGGGGCCCGGGAGCAGTTCTTC.

The rearrangement joins TRBV29-1 to TRBJ2-7, with 12 positions matching TRBD2. V lost 6 bases, J lost 6 bases, and 12 bases stayed unmatched. The CDR3 length is 15 residues. Germline loops: CDR1 SQVTM, CDR2 ANQGSEA. The CDR3 here is CSVGDPSGGGFEQYF. Written as DNA, the CDR3 is TGCAGCGTGGGCGACCCTAGCGGGGGGGGGTTCGAGCAGTACTTC.

The genes are TRBV18 and TRBJ1-5; D not certain. The V gene lost 3 bases and the J gene lost 5 bases, with 11 bases spanning the gap. Germline-derived CDR1 and CDR2 are KGHSH and LQKENI. The CDR3 runs 14 residues. The CDR3 nucleotides are TGTGCCAGCTCACCGGGAACCCTCGATCAGCCCCAGCATTTT. It translates to CASSPGTLDQPQHF.

The chain has TRBV23-1 and TRBJ1-6; D not resolved. TRBV23-1 counts as an open reading frame of uncertain function. The germline V and J ends were trimmed by 2 bases and 9 bases, with 11 bases remaining between them. This CDR3 has 14 residues. The CDR3 sequence is CASSQKASRSPLHF. In DNA, the CDR3 is TGCGCCAGCAGTCAAAAGGCATCACGTTCACCCCTCCACTTT.

This clone was observed a few times. The rearrangement joins TRBV7-2 to TRBJ1-6; D is undetermined. The CDR3 covers 16 residues. Germline V CDR1 and CDR2: SGHTA, FQGNSA. V lost 1 base to trimming and J lost 0 bases, with 7 bases between them. The DNA of the CDR3 is TGTGCCAGCAGCTTAGGTCGGAGCTCCTATAATTCACCCCTCCACTTT. Protein product: CASSLGRSSYNSPLHF.

This clone showed up just a few times. The chain recombines TRBV6-1 with TRBJ2-3; D remains ambiguous. The V gene's germline CDR1 is MNHNS and CDR2 SASEGT. The CDR3 covers 14 residues. V gave up 3 bases and J gave up 5 bases, with 12 bases separating them. The CDR3 reads CASSEYYRRDTQYF. The DNA for the CDR3 is TGTGCCAGCAGTGAGTACTACCGCAGAGATACGCAGTATTTT.

This clone has a single count. This chain links TRBV19 with TRBJ2-2; 13 bases are shared with TRBD2. V lost 6 bases to trimming and J lost 3 bases; unmatched junction nucleotides: 4. The germline gives CDR1 LNHDA, CDR2 SQIVND (reference sequence). There are 16 residues in the CDR3. CDR3 residues: CASSRLAGGDTGELFF. The CDR3 region has the DNA TGTGCCAGTAGCCGACTAGCGGGAGGTGACACCGGGGAGCTGTTTTTT. Full variable domain (remainder filled in from reference TRBV19 and TRBJ2-2): DGGITQSPKYLFRKEGQNVTLSCEQNLNHDAMYWYRQDPGQGLRLIYYSQIVNDFQKGDIAEGYSVSREKKESFPLTVTSAQKNPTAFYLCASSRLAGGDTGELFFGEGSRLTVL.

The chain couples TRBV13 to TRBJ1-1; 12 positions match TRBD1. The CDR3 is 16 amino acids. V gave up 5 bases and J gave up 3 bases; unmatched junction bases: 7. Germline V gene data show CDR1 as PRHDT and CDR2 as FYEKMQ (reference sequence). CDR3 nucleotide sequence: TGTGCCAGCAGCCCGCCGGGACAGGGGGCGGACACTGAAGCTTTCTTT. This gives the protein CASSPPGQGADTEAFF.

The chain recombines TRBV19 with TRBJ2-3; D uncertain. The CDR3 covers 16 residues. The germline gives CDR1 LNHDA, CDR2 SQIVND (reference sequence). Trimming shortened V by 4 bases and J by 2 bases, and 16 bases separated the two germline ends. This chain's CDR3 is CASSTNPPLLTDTQYF. The CDR3 bases are TGTGCCAGTAGTACCAACCCACCGCTCCTCACAGATACGCAGTATTTT.

This clone was picked up one time. The V and J genes are TRBV7-6 and TRBJ2-2; the match to TRBD2 covers 11 bases. Germline CDR1 SGHVS, CDR2 FNYEAQ. J gave up 4 bases and V 4 bases, and 2 bases lay outside the gene matches. The CDR3 is 15 residues long. Here the CDR3 reads CASSSLAGGTGELFF. The CDR3 DNA reads TGTGCCAGCAGCTCCCTAGCGGGGGGCACCGGGGAGCTGTTTTTT. Using reference TRBV7-6 and TRBJ2-2 for the parts outside the CDR3, the full variable domain is GAGVSQSPRYKVTKRGQDVALRCDPISGHVSLYWYRQALGQGPEFLTYFNYEAQQDKSGLPNDRFSAERPEGSISTLTIQRTEQRDSAMYRCASSSLAGGTGELFFGEGSRLTVL.

The chain uses TRBV5-6 and TRBJ2-7, with 10 bases that match TRBD2. The CDR3 totals 15 residues. V lost 4 bases, J lost 3 bases, and 7 bases stayed unmatched. CDR1 is SGHDT, CDR2 YYEEEE, per germline. The CDR3 protein is CASSGVSGGGYEQYF. The CDR3 DNA reads as TGTGCCAGCAGCGGAGTGAGCGGGGGGGGCTACGAGCAGTACTTC.

As DNA, the CDR3 is TGTGCCAGCAGTTACCACTACGAGCAGTACGTC. Its translation: CASSYHYEQYV. The V gene is TRBV6-5, the J gene TRBJ2-7, with no clear D. Trimming stripped 2 bases from V and 3 bases from J, with 2 bases between. Looked up from germline, CDR1 is MNHEY and CDR2 is SVGAGI. The CDR3 has 11 residues.

V gene TRBV5-1 combines with J gene TRBJ2-7; D is unclear. V lost 0 bases and J lost 4, with 14 bases in between. This CDR3 contains 15 residues. Per germline, CDR1 SGHRS and CDR2 YFSETQ. CDR3 bases: TGCGCCAGCAGCTTGGAGTTAGGAGCCAGTTACGAGCAGTACTTC. Amino acid sequence: CASSLELGASYEQYF.

This clone has a handful of counts. The J gene is TRBJ2-1, the V gene TRBV7-2, with 8 positions matching TRBD2. CDR3 length: 15 residues. V lost 4 bases, J lost 6 bases, and 8 bases stayed unmatched. Germline V gene sequence: CDR1 SGHTA, CDR2 FQGNSA. CDR3 protein: CASSSAGLGVNEQFF. As DNA, the CDR3 is TGTGCCAGCAGCTCGGCGGGACTAGGGGTCAATGAGCAGTTCTTC.

Here the CDR3 DNA reads TGCAGCGTTGGGGCAGGGGGCAACACCGGGGAGCTGTTTTTT. It encodes CSVGAGGNTGELFF. The J gene is TRBJ2-2, the V gene TRBV29-1; TRBD1 matches at 8 bases. The J segment lost 2 bases and the V segment lost 4 bases, leaving 3 bases of the junction unmatched. Germline V gene sequence: CDR1 SQVTM, CDR2 ANQGSEA. This CDR3 region has 14 residues.

The chain has TRBV7-6 and TRBJ1-2; D ambiguous. With 5 bases removed from V and 4 bases from J, the gap between germline ends came to 11 bases. The CDR3 is made up of 13 amino acids. The germline V gene encodes CDR1 SGHVS and CDR2 FNYEAQ. DNA for the CDR3: TGTGCCAGCAGCCCCCAAGAATTCTATGGCTACACCTTC. It yields the protein CASSPQEFYGYTF.

The rearrangement joins TRBV11-2 to TRBJ2-1; TRBD2 matches at 12 bases. This CDR3 comprises 15 residues. Per the germline V gene, CDR1 is SGHAT and CDR2 is FQNNGV. V shed 5 bases and J 6 bases; nucleotides not matched to a gene: 5. The CDR3 loop reads CASSAGLAGPNEQFF. Here the CDR3 DNA reads TGTGCCAGCAGCGCCGGACTAGCGGGACCCAATGAGCAGTTCTTC.

The chain employs TRBV6-1 and TRBJ1-4, with D maybe TRBD1 (6 bases). The CDR3 length is 13 residues. Trimming removed 8 bases from V and 7 bases from J, with 14 bases in between. Germline V CDR1 and CDR2: MNHNS, SASEGT. The DNA for the CDR3 is TGTGCCAGCTCCAGGGGCGCAGGTGAAAAACTGTTTTTT. Residues: CASSRGAGEKLFF.

As DNA, the CDR3 is TGTGCCACCCGGACAGGGGCAACTAATGAAAAACTGTTTTTT. Its protein is CATRTGATNEKLFF. The rearrangement links TRBV5-5 to TRBJ1-4, with TRBD1 identical over 9 bases. The CDR3 covers 14 residues. Germline-derived CDR1 and CDR2 are SGHKS and YYEKEE (reference sequence). J was trimmed by 0 bases and V by 9 bases; bases with no gene match: 3.

Many counts were recorded for this clone. The chain employs TRBV5-1 and TRBJ2-5; 9 nucleotides match TRBD2. V lost 5 bases and J lost 0; bases outside the gene matches: 2. Germline loops: CDR1 SGHRS, CDR2 YFSETQ. This CDR3 region has 14 residues. In DNA form, the CDR3 reads TGCGCCAGCAGAGCGGGGGGTTACCAAGAGACCCAGTACTTC. Encoded protein: CASRAGGYQETQYF.

This clone was counted only a few times. The rearrangement uses TRBV10-3 and TRBJ2-5; a weak D match, TRBD2 (5 bases). The V and J ends lost 2 bases and 5 bases respectively, with 18 bases between them. The length of the CDR3 is 16 residues. Germline-derived CDR1 and CDR2 are ENHRY and SYGVKD. The CDR3 here is CAISEPEGSLGETQYF. The CDR3 coding sequence is TGTGCCATCAGTGAGCCTGAGGGCAGTCTTGGCGAGACCCAGTACTTC.

The gene calls are TRBV6-5 and TRBJ2-3; 11 bases match TRBD2. The germline V gene encodes CDR1 MNHEY and CDR2 SVGAGI. The CDR3 has 16 amino acids. V lost 2 bases, J lost 10 bases, and 11 bases stayed unmatched. The CDR3 bases are TGTGCCAGCAGTTACGGGGCTAGCGGGAGGATCAGGCCGCAGTATTTT. It translates to CASSYGASGRIRPQYF.